What follows are 28 T cell receptor beta chains derived from one specimen sequenced in a study of T cell changes during pregnancy in multiple sclerosis. This table comes from immunoSEQ multiplex PCR, and its TCRdb copy is limited to in-frame clones, with some not included. The sample records fewer than 35,000 clones, more than 85% being singletons. The sample was CD4+ T cells from peripheral blood mononuclear cells, taken in the second trimester of pregnancy. The receptor source for this set is a female donor with multiple sclerosis, enrolled in a pregnancy study.

This chain links TRBV6-6 with TRBJ2-5; D may be TRBD2 (5 bases). There are 12 residues in the CDR3. V was pared by 2 bases and J by 5 bases, with 6 bases between. Germline-derived CDR1 and CDR2 are MNHNY and SVGAGI (reference sequence). The CDR3 DNA reads TGTGCCAGCAGTTACGGGAGCGAGACCCAGTACTTC. Protein product: CASSYGSETQYF.

This clone was seen only once. V is TRBV12-5 and J is TRBJ2-1; D may be TRBD1 (5 bases). CDR1 and CDR2 from the germline V gene are LGHNT and FRNRAP. V was trimmed by 1 base and J by 4 bases, leaving 11 bases between them. The length of the CDR3 is 15 residues. CDR3 DNA sequence: TGTGCTAGTGGTTTGGGAGCCACAGGTTACAATGAGCAGTTCTTC. Protein product: CASGLGATGYNEQFF.

The CDR3 coding sequence is TGTGCCAGCAGACCTAATAGCGTGGTTGGGGGGTTCGCTGAAGCTTTCTTT. Amino acid sequence: CASRPNSVVGGFAEAFF. The rearrangement joins TRBV28 to TRBJ1-1; maybe TRBD1 (5 bases). Per germline, CDR1 MDHEN and CDR2 SYDVKM. V was pared by 6 bases and J by 6 bases, with 26 bases between. The CDR3 sequence is 17 residues long.

The chain carries TRBV25-1 and TRBJ1-1, with 7 positions matching TRBD1. After removal of 7 bases from V and 7 bases from J, the junction contained 9 bases not matched to a gene. Germline V lookup: CDR1 MGHDK, CDR2 SYGVNS. The CDR3 is 13 residues long. The CDR3 bases are TGTGCCAGCAATGGGGTAGGGGGCTTTGAAGCTTTCTTT. Amino acid sequence: CASNGVGGFEAFF.

This chain links TRBV27 with TRBJ2-6; a weak D match, TRBD1 (6 bases). This CDR3 is built from 16 residues. Germline lookup yields CDR1 MNHEY and CDR2 SMNVEV (reference sequence). Trimming removed 6 bases from V and 2 bases from J, with 14 bases in between. CDR3 DNA sequence: TGTGCCAGCAGGAGATCAGGGGTGGCTGGGGCCAACGTCCTGACTTTC. Amino acids: CASRRSGVAGANVLTF.

The chain links TRBV4-1 to TRBJ2-3, with 8 positions matching TRBD1. This CDR3 is 16 amino acids long. Trimming at V came to 0 bases and at J to 8 bases, leaving 10 bases not matched to a gene. The germline gives CDR1 MGHRA, CDR2 YSYEKL. CDR3 bases: TGCGCCAGCAGCCAAGACTCCAGGGGGCTTAAGGGTACGCAGTATTTT. Translation: CASSQDSRGLKGTQYF.

This rearrangement joins TRBV5-1 to TRBJ1-4; TRBD1 agrees at 10 bases. Germline values: CDR1 SGHRS, CDR2 YFSETQ. Trimming cost V 4 bases and J 8 bases; bases outside gene matches: 5. This CDR3 is built from 14 residues. The CDR3 region has the DNA TGCGCCAGCAGCCCTGGGACAGGGGAAGAAAAACTGTTTTTT. Its translation is CASSPGTGEEKLFF.

This rearrangement joins TRBV12-5 to TRBJ2-2; a weak D match, TRBD2 (5 bases). This CDR3 spans 15 amino acids. Trimming cost V 4 bases and J 0 bases, with 9 bases left between them. Germline CDR1 LGHNT, CDR2 FRNRAP. In DNA form, the CDR3 reads TGTGCTAGTGGTTCGGGGATTTCGAACACCGGGGAGCTGTTTTTT. Translated, it gives CASGSGISNTGELFF.

The V and J genes are TRBV30 and TRBJ1-2; D is ambiguous. This CDR3 region has 14 residues. CDR1 and CDR2 (germline): GTSNPN, SVGIG (reference sequence). V was cut by 2 bases and J by 6 bases, with 16 bases left in between. CDR3 sequence (DNA): TGTGCCTGGAGTAAGTTAAAGAACAGCCATGGCTACACCTTC. Translation gives CAWSKLKNSHGYTF.

The gene calls are TRBV5-1 and TRBJ2-7; 8 bases line up with TRBD1. The CDR3 is 16 amino acids. Germline-derived CDR1 and CDR2 are SGHRS and YFSETQ. Trimming removed 0 bases from V and 5 bases from J; junction bases left unmatched: 10. The CDR3 coding sequence is TGCGCCAGCAGCTTGGTATTCCAGGGGGCGCGAGACGAGCAGTACTTC. Amino acids: CASSLVFQGARDEQYF.

The genes are TRBV4-1 and TRBJ1-1, with D possibly being TRBD1 (5 bases). Looked up from germline, CDR1 is MGHRA and CDR2 is YSYEKL. Trimming took 4 bases from V and 1 from J, leaving 13 bases between them. The CDR3 is 15 residues long. CDR3 protein: CASSPLGLPNTEAFF. For the CDR3, the DNA is TGCGCCAGCAGCCCCCTGGGACTGCCGAACACTGAAGCTTTCTTT.

Of note for this clone: A junction end diverges from the germline sequence, so it may reflect a read error. The rearrangement links TRBV20-1 to TRBJ2-3, with 7 bases fitting TRBD1. This CDR3 spans 11 amino acids. Looked up from germline, CDR1 is DFQATT and CDR2 is SNEGSKA (reference sequence). CDR3 sequence reads: CGGQHTDTQYF. CDR3 DNA sequence: TGTGGGGGACAGCACACAGATACGCAGTATTTT.

This rearrangement joins TRBV5-1 to TRBJ1-5; 11 bases fit TRBD1. Germline trimming cut 4 bases from V and 9 bases from J; bases unmatched to any gene: 6. Germline V CDR1 and CDR2: SGHRS, YFSETQ. The CDR3 is 14 residues long. This CDR3 reads CASSTGTGGWPQHF. The CDR3 nucleotides read TGCGCCAGCAGCACCGGGACAGGGGGTTGGCCCCAGCATTTT.

The chain recombines TRBV19 with TRBJ1-5; 7 nucleotides line up with TRBD1. The CDR3 runs 15 residues. Per germline, CDR1 LNHDA and CDR2 SQIVND (reference sequence). Germline trimming cut 4 bases from V and 4 bases from J; bases unmatched to any gene: 7. CDR3: CASSTTGAFNQPQHF. CDR3 DNA sequence: TGTGCCAGTAGTACCACAGGGGCCTTTAATCAGCCCCAGCATTTT.

The chain employs TRBV4-3 and TRBJ2-3, with D possibly TRBD2 on 6 matching bases. The V end lost 3 bases, the J end lost 4 bases, and 17 bases lay between the germline ends. Looked up from germline, CDR1 is LGHNA and CDR2 is YSLEER. The CDR3 contains 16 residues. The CDR3 is CASSQGAFGSADTQYF. The CDR3 DNA follows: TGCGCCAGCAGCCAGGGAGCGTTCGGGAGCGCAGATACGCAGTATTTT.

The rearrangement links TRBV10-2 to TRBJ1-1; D is unclear. The germline CDR1 and CDR2 sequences are WSHSY and SAAADI. V lost 6 bases to trimming and J lost 11 bases, with 25 bases between them. The CDR3 has 15 amino acids. CDR3 bases: TGCGCCAGCAGCCGCACGAGGGATCCCTCTCACGGGGCTTTCTTT. Translating gives CASSRTRDPSHGAFF.

This sequence joins TRBV5-1 and TRBJ2-5; TRBD2 matches at 13 bases. Trimming at V came to 4 bases and at J to 7 bases, leaving 7 bases not matched to a gene. CDR3 length: 15 amino acids. Germline lookup yields CDR1 SGHRS and CDR2 YFSETQ. The CDR3 region is CASSPGLAGVGTQYF. The CDR3 nucleotides read TGCGCCAGCAGCCCAGGACTAGCGGGAGTGGGGACCCAGTACTTC.

V is TRBV11-2 and J is TRBJ2-1; 11 bases line up with TRBD2. The CDR3 extends over 15 amino acids. The V gene's germline CDR1 is SGHAT and CDR2 FQNNGV. V shed 4 bases, J shed 6 bases, and the junction held 5 bases outside the gene matches. In DNA form, the CDR3 reads TGTGCCAGCAGCTACACTAGCGGGGGATCCAATGAGCAGTTCTTC. It translates to CASSYTSGGSNEQFF.

This CDR3 is CATISSDFPTGELFF. CDR3 coding DNA: TGTGCCACTATCTCGTCGGACTTCCCCACCGGGGAGCTGTTTTTT. V gene TRBV28 combines with J gene TRBJ2-2; possibly TRBD2 for D (5 bases). The CDR3 extends over 15 amino acids. Trimming left V 10 bases short and J 4 bases short, with 19 bases between. The V gene's germline CDR1 is MDHEN and CDR2 SYDVKM.

This clone has more than one count but fewer than ten. This chain joins TRBV4-2 and TRBJ1-1; D uncertain. V was cut by 3 bases and J by 1 base, with 6 bases left in between. In germline, CDR1 is LGHNA, CDR2 YNFKEQ. The CDR3 totals 13 residues. The CDR3 is CASSHGGNTEAFF. CDR3 sequence (DNA): TGTGCCAGCAGCCACGGAGGGAACACTGAAGCTTTCTTT.

This clone was picked up one time. V is TRBV5-5 and J is TRBJ2-5; the D gene is possibly TRBD2 (5 bases). Trimming pared 1 base from V and 1 base from J, leaving 8 bases between. From germline, CDR1 is SGHKS and CDR2 YYEKEE (reference sequence). CDR3 length: 14 residues. CDR3 in DNA: TGTGCCAGCAGCTTGTATAGCGTCCAAGAGACCCAGTACTTC. Encoded protein: CASSLYSVQETQYF. Based on the CDR3 plus reference TRBV5-5 and TRBJ2-5, the full variable domain is DAGVTQSPTHLIKTRGQQVTLRCSPISGHKSVSWYQQVLGQGPQFIFQYYEKEERGRGNFPDRFSARQFPNYSSELNVNALLLGDSALYLCASSLYSVQETQYFGPGTRLLVL.

This chain uses TRBV6-1 with TRBJ2-5; no reliable D call. This CDR3 spans 12 amino acids. Trimming shortened V by 3 bases and J by 2 bases, and 4 bases separated the two germline ends. The germline V gene has CDR1 MNHNS and CDR2 SASEGT. CDR3 nucleotides: TGTGCCAGCAGTGACCTGCAAGAGACCCAGTACTTC. Translated, it gives CASSDLQETQYF.

The V call is TRBV30, the J call TRBJ1-1; TRBD1 is a possible D gene (6 bases). Germline V gene sequence: CDR1 GTSNPN, CDR2 SVGIG (reference sequence). This CDR3 region has 15 residues. The V gene lost 3 bases and the J gene lost 2 bases, with 16 bases spanning the gap. CDR3 loop: CAWSTGTGYNTEAFF. In DNA form, the CDR3 reads TGTGCCTGGAGCACCGGTACAGGGTACAACACTGAAGCTTTCTTT.

This chain joins TRBV7-8 and TRBJ1-3; D gene ambiguous. Deletions cut 4 bases from V and 2 bases from J, with 6 bases between. In germline, CDR1 is SGHVS, CDR2 FQNEAQ. This CDR3 region has 13 residues. CDR3 DNA sequence: TGTGCCAGCAGCTCTATCACTGGAAACACCATATATTTT. Encoded protein: CASSSITGNTIYF.

The chain carries TRBV30 and TRBJ1-5, with D hard to call. The CDR3 spans 15 residues. Germline CDR1 is GTSNPN and CDR2 is SVGIG (reference sequence). V dropped 1 base and J dropped 1 base, with 11 bases sitting between them. Here the CDR3 reads CAWSALGQSNQPQHF. CDR3 DNA: TGTGCCTGGAGTGCCCTTGGGCAGAGCAATCAGCCCCAGCATTTT. Full variable domain (remainder filled in from reference TRBV30 and TRBJ1-5): SQTIHQWPATLVQPVGSPLSLECTVEGTSNPNLYWYRQAAGRGLQLLFYSVGIGQISSEVPQNLSASRPQDRQFILSSKKLLLSDSGFYLCAWSALGQSNQPQHFGDGTRLSIL.

The chain is built from TRBV19 and TRBJ2-2; D is perhaps TRBD2 (6 bases). V lost 2 bases and J 1 base, leaving 8 bases between the germline ends. Germline V CDR1 and CDR2: LNHDA, SQIVND (reference sequence). The CDR3 is 15 amino acids. This CDR3 reads CASSITGENTGELFF. The CDR3 coding sequence is TGTGCCAGTAGTATAACGGGGGAGAACACCGGGGAGCTGTTTTTT. Looking up the rest from reference TRBV19 and TRBJ2-2 gives the full variable domain: DGGITQSPKYLFRKEGQNVTLSCEQNLNHDAMYWYRQDPGQGLRLIYYSQIVNDFQKGDIAEGYSVSREKKESFPLTVTSAQKNPTAFYLCASSITGENTGELFFGEGSRLTVL.

This clone came up once. The chain uses TRBV5-1 and TRBJ2-1; the match to TRBD2 covers 7 bases. After removal of 3 bases from V and 5 bases from J, the junction contained 14 bases not matched to a gene. Germline V gene sequence: CDR1 SGHRS, CDR2 YFSETQ. This CDR3 is built from 17 residues. This CDR3 reads CASSSLLTSRDHNEQFF. The DNA of the CDR3 is TGCGCCAGCAGCTCTCTGTTGACTAGCCGCGACCACAATGAGCAGTTCTTC. The full variable domain, completed using reference TRBV5-1 and TRBJ2-1, is KAGVTQTPRYLIKTRGQQVTLSCSPISGHRSVSWYQQTPGQGLQFLFEYFSETQRNKGNFPGRFSGRQFSNSRSEMNVSTLELGDSALYLCASSSLLTSRDHNEQFFGPGTRLTVL.

This chain connects TRBV6-1 to TRBJ1-5; 7 bases are shared with TRBD1. This CDR3 has 15 amino acids. Germline values: CDR1 MNHNS, CDR2 SASEGT. Trimming took 0 bases from V and 6 from J; bases not matched to a gene: 5. CDR3 sequence: CASSEANRGGQPQHF. The CDR3 coding sequence is TGTGCCAGCAGTGAAGCAAACAGGGGTGGTCAGCCCCAGCATTTT.